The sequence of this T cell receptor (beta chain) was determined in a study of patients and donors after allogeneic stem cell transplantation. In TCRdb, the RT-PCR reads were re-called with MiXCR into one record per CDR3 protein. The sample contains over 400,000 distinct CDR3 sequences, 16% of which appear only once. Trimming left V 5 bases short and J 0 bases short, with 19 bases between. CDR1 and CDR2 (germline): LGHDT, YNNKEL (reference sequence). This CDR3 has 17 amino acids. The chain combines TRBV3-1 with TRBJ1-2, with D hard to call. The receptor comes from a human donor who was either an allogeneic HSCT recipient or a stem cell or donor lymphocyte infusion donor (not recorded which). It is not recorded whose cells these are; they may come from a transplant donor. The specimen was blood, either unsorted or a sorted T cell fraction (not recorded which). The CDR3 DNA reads TGTGCCAGCAGCGGTACGGCCGCCTCCCCGGCTAACTATGGCTACACCTTC. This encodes CASSGTAASPANYGYTF.